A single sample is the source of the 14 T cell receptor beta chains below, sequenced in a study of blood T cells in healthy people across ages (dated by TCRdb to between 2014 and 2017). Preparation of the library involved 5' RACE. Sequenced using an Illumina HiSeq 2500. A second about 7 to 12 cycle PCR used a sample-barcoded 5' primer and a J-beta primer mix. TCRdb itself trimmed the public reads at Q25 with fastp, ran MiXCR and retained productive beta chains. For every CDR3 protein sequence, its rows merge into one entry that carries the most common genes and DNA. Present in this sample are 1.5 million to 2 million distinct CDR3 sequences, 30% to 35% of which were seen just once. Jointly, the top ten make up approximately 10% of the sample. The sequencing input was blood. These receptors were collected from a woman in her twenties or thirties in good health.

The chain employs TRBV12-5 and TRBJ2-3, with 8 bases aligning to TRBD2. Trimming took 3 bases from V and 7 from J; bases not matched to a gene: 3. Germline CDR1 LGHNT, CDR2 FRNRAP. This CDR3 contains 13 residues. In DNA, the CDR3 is TGTGCTAGTGGTTTAGCGGGAGTGAATACGCAGTATTTT. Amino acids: CASGLAGVNTQYF.

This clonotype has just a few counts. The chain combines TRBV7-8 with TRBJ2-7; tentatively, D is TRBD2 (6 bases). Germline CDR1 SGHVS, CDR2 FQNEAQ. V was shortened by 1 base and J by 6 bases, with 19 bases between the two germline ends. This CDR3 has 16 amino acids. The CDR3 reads CASSLGGGAGRSEQYF. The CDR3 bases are TGTGCCAGCAGCTTAGGAGGAGGGGCAGGGAGGTCCGAGCAGTACTTC.

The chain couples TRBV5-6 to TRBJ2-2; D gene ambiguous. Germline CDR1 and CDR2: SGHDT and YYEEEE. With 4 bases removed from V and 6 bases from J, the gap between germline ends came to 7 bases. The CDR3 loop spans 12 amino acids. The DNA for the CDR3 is TGTGCCAGCAGCAACCTCGCCGGGGAGCTGTTTTTT. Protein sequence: CASSNLAGELFF.

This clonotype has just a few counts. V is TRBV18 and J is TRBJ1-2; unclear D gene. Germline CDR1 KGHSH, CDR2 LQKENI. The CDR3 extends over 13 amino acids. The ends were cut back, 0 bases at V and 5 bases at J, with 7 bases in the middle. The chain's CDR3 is CASSPPSEYGYTF. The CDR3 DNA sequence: TGTGCCAGCTCACCACCCTCGGAGTATGGCTACACCTTC. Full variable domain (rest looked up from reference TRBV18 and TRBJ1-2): NAGVMQNPRHLVRRRGQEARLRCSPMKGHSHVYWYRQLPEEGLKFMVYLQKENIIDESGMPKERFSAEFPKEGPSILRIQQVVRGDSAAYFCASSPPSEYGYTFGSGTRLTVV.

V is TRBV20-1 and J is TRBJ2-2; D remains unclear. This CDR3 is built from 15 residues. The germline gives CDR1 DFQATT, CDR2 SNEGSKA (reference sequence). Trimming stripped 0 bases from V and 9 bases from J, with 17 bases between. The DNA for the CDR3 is TGCAGTGCTAGAGAGTCGCATCTGGGTGGGCGGGAGCTGTTTTTT. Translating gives CSARESHLGGRELFF.

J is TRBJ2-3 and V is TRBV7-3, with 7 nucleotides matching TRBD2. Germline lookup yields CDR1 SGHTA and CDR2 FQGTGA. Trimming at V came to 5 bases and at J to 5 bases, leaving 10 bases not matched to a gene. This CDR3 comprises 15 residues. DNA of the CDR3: TGTGCCAGCAGCCCTGGCGGGGGAAGGAAAGATACGCAGTATTTT. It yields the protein CASSPGGGRKDTQYF.

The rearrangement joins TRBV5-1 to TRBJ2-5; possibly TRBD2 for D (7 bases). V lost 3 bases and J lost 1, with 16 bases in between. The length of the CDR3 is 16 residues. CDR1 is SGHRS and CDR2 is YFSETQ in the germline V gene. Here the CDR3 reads CASSYGGRTVQETQYF. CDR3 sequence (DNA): TGCGCCAGCAGCTACGGGGGGCGGACTGTCCAAGAGACCCAGTACTTC. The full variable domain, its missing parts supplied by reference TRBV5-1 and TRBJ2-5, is KAGVTQTPRYLIKTRGQQVTLSCSPISGHRSVSWYQQTPGQGLQFLFEYFSETQRNKGNFPGRFSGRQFSNSRSEMNVSTLELGDSALYLCASSYGGRTVQETQYFGPGTRLLVL.

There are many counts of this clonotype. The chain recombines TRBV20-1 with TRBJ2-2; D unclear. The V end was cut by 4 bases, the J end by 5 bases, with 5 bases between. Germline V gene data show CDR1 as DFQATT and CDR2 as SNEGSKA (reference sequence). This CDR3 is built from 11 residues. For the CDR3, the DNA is TGCAGTGCTACCGAAACCGGGGAGCTGTTTTTT. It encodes CSATETGELFF.

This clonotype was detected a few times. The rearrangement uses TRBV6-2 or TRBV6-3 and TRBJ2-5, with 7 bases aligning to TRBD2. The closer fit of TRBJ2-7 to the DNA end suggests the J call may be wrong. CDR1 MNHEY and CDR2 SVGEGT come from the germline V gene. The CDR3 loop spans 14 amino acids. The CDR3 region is CASSYEGGKNEQYF. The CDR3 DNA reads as TGTGCCAGCAGTTATGAGGGAGGGAAGAACGAGCAGTACTTC.

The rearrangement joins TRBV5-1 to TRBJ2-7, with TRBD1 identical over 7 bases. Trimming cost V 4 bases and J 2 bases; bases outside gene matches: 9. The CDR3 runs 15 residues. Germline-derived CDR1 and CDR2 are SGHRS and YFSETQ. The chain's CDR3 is CASSGNRDRPYEQYF. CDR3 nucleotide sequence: TGCGCCAGCAGCGGTAACCGGGACAGACCCTACGAGCAGTACTTC. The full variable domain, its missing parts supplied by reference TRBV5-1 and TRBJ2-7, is KAGVTQTPRYLIKTRGQQVTLSCSPISGHRSVSWYQQTPGQGLQFLFEYFSETQRNKGNFPGRFSGRQFSNSRSEMNVSTLELGDSALYLCASSGNRDRPYEQYFGPGTRLTVT.

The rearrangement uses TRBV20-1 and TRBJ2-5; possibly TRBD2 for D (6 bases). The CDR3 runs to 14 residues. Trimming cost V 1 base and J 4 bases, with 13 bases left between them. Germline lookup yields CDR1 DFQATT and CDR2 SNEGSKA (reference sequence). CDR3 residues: CSARGLVSGETQYF. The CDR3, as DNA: TGCAGTGCTAGAGGACTAGTGTCGGGAGAGACCCAGTACTTC.

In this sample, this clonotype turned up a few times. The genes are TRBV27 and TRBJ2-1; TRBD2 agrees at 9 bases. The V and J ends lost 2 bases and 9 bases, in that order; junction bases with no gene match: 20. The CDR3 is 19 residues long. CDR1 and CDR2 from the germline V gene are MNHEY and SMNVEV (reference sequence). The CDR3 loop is CASSLRTVAGVLGGGEQFF. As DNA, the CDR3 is TGTGCCAGCAGTTTAAGAACCGTAGCGGGAGTTCTCGGGGGGGGTGAGCAGTTCTTC.

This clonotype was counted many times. CDR3 residues: CASSTGTAYEQYF. The CDR3 DNA follows: TGTGCCAGCAGCACCGGGACAGCCTACGAGCAGTACTTC. The chain joins TRBV7-9 to TRBJ2-7; TRBD1 matches 7 bases. The V and J ends lost 5 bases and 2 bases, in that order; junction bases with no gene match: 3. CDR3 length: 13 amino acids. From germline, CDR1 is SEHNR and CDR2 FQNEAQ (reference sequence).

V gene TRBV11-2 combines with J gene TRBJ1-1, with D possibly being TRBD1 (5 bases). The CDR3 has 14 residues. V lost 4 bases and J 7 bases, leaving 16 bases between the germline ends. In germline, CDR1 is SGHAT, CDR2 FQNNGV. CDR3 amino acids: CASSSYSDSDEAFF. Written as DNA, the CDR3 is TGTGCCAGCAGCTCCTATAGTGACAGCGATGAAGCTTTCTTT. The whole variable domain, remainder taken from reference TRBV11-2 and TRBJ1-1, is EAGVAQSPRYKIIEKRQSVAFWCNPISGHATLYWYQQILGQGPKLLIQFQNNGVVDDSQLPKDRFSAERLKGVDSTLKIQPAKLEDSAVYLCASSSYSDSDEAFFGQGTRLTVV.